The rows below give T cell receptor beta chains drawn from one sample of a study of T cell responses to AZD1222 COVID-19 vaccine. Profiled with immunoSEQ multiplex PCR; TCRdb holds only in-frame clones, not every one. Among 150,000 to 180,000 clones listed, around 85% were seen once. The material sequenced was peripheral blood, taken on day 0 of MenACWY control vaccination. Receptors originate from an adult in good health. Both conserved end residues are part of each CDR3.

v_call: TRBV7-2; j_call: TRBJ1-1; cdr3_aa: CASSTDRGKTEAFF
v_call: TRBV15; j_call: TRBJ1-1; cdr3_aa: CATSRDGTGGTEAFF
v_call: TRBV5-8; j_call: TRBJ2-6; cdr3_aa: CASSLVAGFSGANVLTF
v_call: TRBV30; j_call: TRBJ2-1; cdr3_aa: CAWSVRGGSSYNEQFF
v_call: TRBV6-1; j_call: TRBJ1-2; cdr3_aa: CASSDRWGYTF
v_call: TRBV24-1; j_call: TRBJ2-3; cdr3_aa: CATSGTSGRDTQYF
v_call: TRBV11-3; j_call: TRBJ2-3; cdr3_aa: CASSLDQGSFTDTQYF
v_call: TRBV6-4; j_call: TRBJ2-1; cdr3_aa: CASSDPGQGASNEQFF
v_call: TRBV3-1/TRBV3-2; j_call: TRBJ1-2; cdr3_aa: CASSQAGNGYTF
v_call: TRBV15; j_call: TRBJ2-1; cdr3_aa: CATSRDMVLGDPSYNEQFF
v_call: TRBV2; j_call: TRBJ2-2; cdr3_aa: CATSPVRGRGGELFF
v_call: TRBV11-2; j_call: TRBJ2-5; cdr3_aa: CASSLGGGPETQYF
v_call: TRBV14; j_call: TRBJ1-2; cdr3_aa: CASSQAGVHGYTF
v_call: TRBV7-8; j_call: TRBJ2-3; cdr3_aa: CASSLAGGTDTQYF
v_call: TRBV5-1; j_call: TRBJ2-7; cdr3_aa: CASSLAGLPSYEQYF
v_call: TRBV30; j_call: TRBJ1-2; cdr3_aa: CAWNVRVSGYTF
v_call: TRBV24-1; j_call: TRBJ2-5; cdr3_aa: CATSGKEQGWEETQYF
v_call: TRBV20-1; j_call: TRBJ2-1; cdr3_aa: CSARGSFF
v_call: TRBV30; j_call: TRBJ1-2; cdr3_aa: CAWSADRSYGYTF
v_call: TRBV5-4; j_call: TRBJ2-1; cdr3_aa: CASSLEQHNEQFF
v_call: TRBV27; j_call: TRBJ2-3; cdr3_aa: CASSLTRTDTQYF
v_call: TRBV7-8; j_call: TRBJ2-3; cdr3_aa: CASSPSKGTDTQYF
v_call: TRBV20-1; j_call: TRBJ1-5; cdr3_aa: CSASSGDQPQHF
v_call: TRBV27; j_call: TRBJ2-2; cdr3_aa: CASSPRGAWTGGVSGELFF
v_call: TRBV19; j_call: TRBJ2-2; cdr3_aa: CASSKGRHTGELFF
v_call: TRBV18; j_call: TRBJ2-2; cdr3_aa: CASSLLPTGELFF
v_call: TRBV7-3; j_call: TRBJ2-2; cdr3_aa: CASSLTWYPDTGELFF
v_call: TRBV19; j_call: TRBJ1-5; cdr3_aa: CASKSWRFNQPQHF
v_call: TRBV7-2; j_call: TRBJ2-7; cdr3_aa: CASSLGDRGYVEQYF
v_call: TRBV7-8; j_call: TRBJ2-7; cdr3_aa: CASSLGLGQGFSYEQYF
v_call: TRBV28; j_call: TRBJ1-5; cdr3_aa: CASRNAGVFNQPQHF
v_call: TRBV7-7; j_call: TRBJ2-7; cdr3_aa: CASSRTGGDEQYF
v_call: TRBV28; j_call: TRBJ2-2; cdr3_aa: CASSLWTGPTGELFF
v_call: TRBV6-5; j_call: TRBJ2-3; cdr3_aa: CASSYSDRVGTDTQYF
v_call: TRBV28; j_call: TRBJ1-5; cdr3_aa: CASRIGTGVQPQHF
v_call: TRBV7-9; j_call: TRBJ1-4; cdr3_aa: CASSSNRGTNEKLFF
v_call: TRBV7-8; j_call: TRBJ1-2; cdr3_aa: CASSSRQGRTHYGYTF
v_call: TRBV10-1; j_call: TRBJ2-7; cdr3_aa: CASTGAPDEQYF
v_call: TRBV11-3; j_call: TRBJ1-1; cdr3_aa: CASRNRDRGTEAFF
v_call: TRBV7-8; j_call: TRBJ2-6; cdr3_aa: CASSLEGTGANVLTF